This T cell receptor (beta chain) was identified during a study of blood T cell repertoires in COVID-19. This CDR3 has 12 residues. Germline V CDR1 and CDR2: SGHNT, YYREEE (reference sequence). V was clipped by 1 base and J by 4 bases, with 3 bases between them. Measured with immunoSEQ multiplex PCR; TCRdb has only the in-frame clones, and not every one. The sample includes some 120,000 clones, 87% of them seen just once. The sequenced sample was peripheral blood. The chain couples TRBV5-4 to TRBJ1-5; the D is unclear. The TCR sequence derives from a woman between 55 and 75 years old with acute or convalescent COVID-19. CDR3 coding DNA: TGTGCCAGCAGCTTGCCTAATCAGCCCCAGCATTTT. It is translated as CASSLPNQPQHF.